The clone carrying this T cell receptor (beta chain) appeared many times. Antigen unknown. This sample was included in a study of T-cell reconstitution after alpha-beta-depleted transplantation in children. The TCRbeta library incorporated unique molecular identifiers. A single record per CDR3 protein comes from TCRdb applying MiXCR to the PCR reads. The sample gives about 900,000 distinct CDR3 sequences, roughly 29% of which show up once; roughly 30% is in the top ten. Overall study findings and caveats: In patients about two months after transplant, alpha-beta T cells reportedly arose from several hundred expanded graft clones. The origin of high day-60 TCRbeta diversity in some patients lay in surviving recipient T cells and thymic progenitors.

The sample here was PBMCs, mostly from graft donor cells, taken 360 days after TCRalphabeta/CD19-depleted stem cell transplant. This receptor was obtained from a boy under two years old who had a stem cell transplant for SCID, so the T cells may come from the graft donor.

CDR3 amino acids: CASSFVTQYNTGELFF. For the CDR3, the DNA is TGCGCCAGCAGCTTTGTCACACAGTATAACACCGGGGAGCTGTTTTTT. V is TRBV5-1 and J is TRBJ2-2, with unresolved D. There are 16 residues in the CDR3. V gave up 2 bases and J gave up 2 bases, with 13 bases separating them. Germline CDR1 SGHRS, CDR2 YFSETQ.